This T cell receptor beta chain was recorded in a study of post-analysis software for immune sequencing data. For the study at large: As for disease course, relapsing-remitting, secondary progressive and progressive-relapsing multiple sclerosis were all included. Study-wide findings and caveats: Comparison of patients with controls showed 5 or 6 TRBV segments more frequent in patients, TRBV5-6, TRBV5-1 and TRBV20-1 among them. Versus controls, multiple sclerosis patients showed significantly lower diversity (normalized Chao1).

Presence of unique molecular identifiers characterized the TCR beta cDNA libraries. Around 500,000 cDNA molecules were recovered from an input of about 0.95 to 11 million T cells. MiXCR was run by TCRdb on the PCR reads, yielding one entry per CDR3 protein. This table holds under 200,000 distinct CDR3 sequences, 25% to 35% found once. Concerning this clonotype itself: The antigen remains unidentified.

V was pared by 2 bases and J by 1 base, with 12 bases between. The length of the CDR3 is 15 residues. Per the germline V gene, CDR1 is SGHRS and CDR2 is YFSETQ. The sequence was collected from a girl aged 2-17 years with multiple sclerosis. The sequenced sample consisted of blood. V usage is TRBV5-1 and J usage is TRBJ1-1; a weak D match, TRBD1 (5 bases). The CDR3 loop reads CASSFSGSQNTEAFF. The CDR3 nucleotides read TGCGCCAGCAGCTTCTCAGGGAGCCAGAACACTGAAGCTTTCTTT.